Below are 24 T cell receptor beta chains sequenced from a single sample in a study of OX40 agonist ivuxolimab in advanced cancers. Preparation of the library involved the immunoSEQ multiplex PCR assay. The table comes from immuneACCESS by way of TCRdb, which keeps in-frame sequences with V and J called. Part of the clones is missing from these tables; in studies checked, under half for an unresolved V gene and the rest for unknown reasons. The sample contains about 65,000 clones, around 87% of them found a single time. The top ten clones comprise less than 0.4% of the sample. The sample consisted of CD4+ or CD8+ T cells sorted from blood, taken in a trial of the OX40 agonist ivuxolimab. The receptors here all came from an adult with an advanced solid tumor such as melanoma, head and neck, liver or kidney cancer.

V and J are TRBV12-2 and TRBJ2-7; TRBD2, as called in the table, went unchecked against the DNA. TRBV12-2 is recorded as a pseudogene. CDR3 size: 18 residues. In DNA, the CDR3 is TGTGCAAGTCGCTTAGGACCGAATTCTAGCGGGGGGGCCTACGAGCAGTACTTC. Amino acids: CASRLGPNSSGGAYEQYF.

J is TRBJ1-1 and V is TRBV6-5; D not certain. This CDR3 region has 14 residues. Trimming took 6 bases from V and 5 from J, leaving 16 bases between them. Germline CDR1 and CDR2: MNHEY and SVGAGI. The CDR3 sequence is CASSQSGVWTEAFF. The DNA for the CDR3 is TGTGCCAGCAGCCAATCTGGGGTCTGGACTGAAGCTTTCTTT.

Note on this clone: Relative to the germline gene, one junction end is altered; a read error may explain this. The chain employs TRBV9 and TRBJ1-4; D might be TRBD1 (5 bases). The CDR3 has 15 residues. Germline loops: CDR1 SGDLS, CDR2 YYNGEE. CDR3 DNA sequence: TGTGCCAGCAGCGTAGACGGGGCAACTAATGAAAAACTGCTTTTT. Translation: CASSVDGATNEKLLF. Filled out from reference TRBV9 and TRBJ1-4, the complete variable domain reads DSGVTQTPKHLITATGQRVTLRCSPRSGDLSVYWYQQSLDQGLQFLIQYYNGEERAKGNILERFSAQQFPDLHSELNLSSLELGDSALYFCASSVDGATNEKLLFGSGTQLSVL.

The chain employs TRBV5-1 and TRBJ2-3; D uncertain. CDR1 and CDR2 (germline): SGHRS, YFSETQ. Between the trimmed V and J ends, which lost 0 bases and 6 bases, there was a span of 8 bases. The length of the CDR3 is 13 residues. CDR3 sequence: CASSLANGDTQYF. The CDR3 coding sequence is TGCGCCAGCAGCTTGGCCAACGGGGATACGCAGTATTTT.

This rearrangement joins TRBV10-2 to TRBJ1-1, with a weak D call TRBD1 (6 bases). Trimming took off 5 bases at V and 8 bases at J, with 12 bases between the two ends. CDR3 length: 12 residues. The germline CDR1 and CDR2 sequences are WSHSY and SAAADI. CDR3 residues: CASSKGHQEAFF. DNA for the CDR3: TGCGCCAGCAGTAAGGGACACCAAGAAGCTTTCTTT.

The rearrangement joins TRBV7-3 to TRBJ1-3; D is unresolved. Trimming stripped 6 bases from V and 3 bases from J, with 9 bases between. This CDR3 spans 13 amino acids. From germline, CDR1 is SGHTA and CDR2 FQGTGA. CDR3 bases: TGTGCCAGCAGTACCCCGGATGGAAACACCATATATTTT. This encodes CASSTPDGNTIYF.

The rearrangement joins TRBV10-2 to TRBJ1-1; the D gene is possibly TRBD1 (6 bases). The CDR3 has 16 amino acids. The germline gives CDR1 WSHSY, CDR2 SAAADI. The V gene lost 1 base and the J gene lost 0 bases, with 12 bases spanning the gap. The CDR3 reads CASSEYQGLLNTEAFF. The DNA for the CDR3 is TGCGCCAGCAGTGAGTATCAGGGGCTGCTGAACACTGAAGCTTTCTTT.

With regard to this clone: Germline and junction disagree at one end, which may indicate a read error. The V call is TRBV4-3, the J call TRBJ1-2, with D tentatively TRBD1 (5 bases). Germline lookup yields CDR1 LGHNA and CDR2 YSLEER. This CDR3 spans 13 amino acids. CDR3 region: CASSPTVGGEVFF. Here the CDR3 DNA reads TGCGCCAGCAGCCCCACCGTGGGGGGGGAAGTCTTCTTC.

This clone appeared a single time. V usage is TRBV6-4 and J usage is TRBJ1-2, with 11 bases fitting TRBD1. The CDR3 contains 14 residues. Per the germline V gene, CDR1 is MRHNA and CDR2 is SNTAGT. V shed 6 bases, J shed 4 bases, and the junction held 4 bases outside the gene matches. In nucleotides, the CDR3 is TGTGCCAGCAGGCCCGGACAGGGGGCCTATGGCTACACCTTC. Its protein is CASRPGQGAYGYTF.

The chain carries TRBV5-8 and TRBJ2-7; possible D gene TRBD1, 6 bases. Germline V gene sequence: CDR1 SGHTS, CDR2 YDEGEE. Trimming took off 6 bases at V and 4 bases at J, with 23 bases between the two ends. There are 16 residues in the CDR3. CDR3 amino acids: CASTVGGRGSRYEQYF. The CDR3 coding sequence is TGTGCCAGCACCGTAGGGGGAAGAGGGTCGAGGTACGAGCAGTACTTC.

The rearrangement joins TRBV11-2 to TRBJ2-3; maybe TRBD2 (5 bases). V was cut by 0 bases and J by 1 base, with 8 bases left in between. In germline, CDR1 is SGHAT, CDR2 FQNNGV. CDR3 size: 15 residues. The CDR3 DNA reads as TGTGCCAGCAGCTTAGATTGGAGGCGCACAGATACGCAGTATTTT. Its protein is CASSLDWRRTDTQYF.

This CDR3 is CASSLRGALETQYF. Written as DNA, the CDR3 is TGTGCCAGCAGCTTACGGGGGGCGCTAGAGACCCAGTACTTC. The chain is built from TRBV7-2 and TRBJ2-5; TRBD2 might be the D (7 bases). V gave up 2 bases and J gave up 4 bases, with 11 bases separating them. Germline CDR1 SGHTA, CDR2 FQGNSA. There are 14 residues in the CDR3.

The CDR3 DNA reads TGTGCCAGCTCACCGACCGGGTCCAAAGGAGGCTACACCTTC. This encodes CASSPTGSKGGYTF. The V and J genes are TRBV18 and TRBJ1-2; D remains unclear. The CDR3 sequence is 14 residues long. V was trimmed by 3 bases and J by 8 bases, leaving 16 bases between them. Germline lookup yields CDR1 KGHSH and CDR2 LQKENI.

This chain connects TRBV9 to TRBJ2-3; D is possibly TRBD1 (5 bases). This CDR3 has 16 amino acids. The V and J ends lost 0 bases and 0 bases respectively, with 11 bases between them. The germline V gene has CDR1 SGDLS and CDR2 YYNGEE. Written as DNA, the CDR3 is TGTGCCAGCAGCGTAGGGGCCAGGGCAAGCACAGATACGCAGTATTTT. Protein sequence: CASSVGARASTDTQYF.

The rearrangement uses TRBV7-8 and TRBJ1-3, with 8 bases fitting TRBD1. J lost 14 bases, V lost 1 base, and 13 bases had no gene match. Germline V gives CDR1 SGHVS, CDR2 FQNEAQ. The length of the CDR3 is 15 residues. This CDR3 is CASSLVASGQADVYF. Here the CDR3 DNA reads TGTGCCAGCAGCTTAGTAGCATCGGGACAGGCCGATGTATATTTT.

The rearrangement links TRBV5-3 to TRBJ2-5; 8 bases are a match to TRBD2. TRBV5-3 is filed as an ORF, its function uncertain. The CDR3 spans 14 residues. V was pared by 4 bases and J by 4 bases, with 6 bases of the junction left unmatched. The CDR3 coding sequence is TGTGCCAGAAGCCTCGTCAGCGGGGGAGAGACCCAGTACTTC. This gives the protein CARSLVSGGETQYF.

The chain links TRBV30 to TRBJ1-2; weak D call: TRBD1 (5 bases). Germline CDR1 is GTSNPN and CDR2 is SVGIG (reference sequence). The CDR3 is made up of 13 amino acids. V lost 3 bases and J 2 bases, leaving 10 bases between the germline ends. The CDR3 reads CAWRGGANYGYTF. The CDR3 DNA reads as TGTGCCTGGAGGGGCGGGGCGAACTATGGCTACACCTTC. The full variable domain, with the rest looked up from reference TRBV30 and TRBJ1-2, is SQTIHQWPATLVQPVGSPLSLECTVEGTSNPNLYWYRQAAGRGLQLLFYSVGIGQISSEVPQNLSASRPQDRQFILSSKKLLLSDSGFYLCAWRGGANYGYTFGSGTRLTVV.

This chain joins TRBV21-1 and TRBJ2-3; TRBD2 is the table's D call and was not checked against the DNA. TRBV21-1 corresponds to a pseudogene. The CDR3 is made up of 15 amino acids. CDR3: CASRIRVRRTDTQYF. CDR3 DNA sequence: TGTGCCAGCAGAATCCGGGTCCGGCGAACAGATACGCAGTATTTT.

This rearrangement joins TRBV10-2 to TRBJ2-1; 8 nucleotides align to TRBD2. With V trimmed by 4 bases and J by 10 bases, 15 bases remained unmatched. The CDR3 covers 16 residues. The germline gives CDR1 WSHSY, CDR2 SAAADI. In DNA form, the CDR3 reads TGCGCCAGCAGTGGGGTGAAAGCGGGGGCGGGTCGAGAGCAGTTCTTC. Its protein product is CASSGVKAGAGREQFF.

This sequence joins TRBV7-9 and TRBJ2-7; 7 bases are shared with TRBD2. The length of the CDR3 is 15 residues. Germline trimming cut 3 bases from V and 7 bases from J; bases unmatched to any gene: 12. Germline-derived CDR1 and CDR2 are SEHNR and FQNEAQ (reference sequence). Here the CDR3 DNA reads TGTGCCAGCAGCTTGTTTACTAATGGGGAGGGGGAGCAGTACTTC. Its protein product is CASSLFTNGEGEQYF.

This sequence joins TRBV6-6 and TRBJ2-7; tentatively, D is TRBD1 (6 bases). Germline V lookup: CDR1 MNHNY, CDR2 SVGAGI (reference sequence). The CDR3 covers 14 residues. V was trimmed by 5 bases and J by 4 bases, leaving 15 bases between them. CDR3 residues: CASSEDRDLYEQYF. CDR3 DNA sequence: TGTGCCAGCAGTGAGGACAGAGACCTTTACGAGCAGTACTTC.

The chain combines TRBV6-6 with TRBJ1-1, with D possibly TRBD1 on 6 matching bases. The CDR3 totals 15 residues. CDR1 is MNHNY, CDR2 SVGAGI, per germline (reference sequence). Trimming took 4 bases from V and 3 from J, leaving 15 bases between them. This CDR3 reads CASSFGRGTDTEAFF. The CDR3 DNA sequence: TGTGCCAGCAGTTTCGGGAGGGGGACGGACACTGAAGCTTTCTTT.

CDR3 sequence reads: CASSDRTGSYEQYF. CDR3 sequence (DNA): TGCGCCAGCAGTGACAGGACAGGTTCCTACGAGCAGTACTTC. The chain recombines TRBV10-2 with TRBJ2-7; 7 nucleotides line up with TRBD1. The CDR3 is 14 residues long. J lost 1 base, V lost 3 bases, and 3 bases had no gene match. Looked up from germline, CDR1 is WSHSY and CDR2 is SAAADI.

The V call is TRBV7-3, the J call TRBJ2-7, with TRBD1 as a possible D gene (5 bases). This CDR3 spans 16 amino acids. The V and J ends lost 5 bases and 3 bases respectively, with 20 bases between them. Germline V CDR1 and CDR2: SGHTA, FQGTGA. CDR3 in amino acids: CASSPGSPGHVYEQYF. The CDR3 DNA reads as TGTGCCAGCAGCCCTGGGTCCCCAGGACACGTCTACGAGCAGTACTTC.